These T cell receptor beta chains were read from a single sample in a study of OX40 agonist ivuxolimab in advanced cancers. Only in-frame clones appear in the TCRdb table, and some are missing; sequencing was by immunoSEQ multiplex PCR. The table lists about 54,000 clones, approximately 90% of them singletons. The material was CD4+ or CD8+ T cells sorted from blood, obtained in a trial of the OX40 agonist ivuxolimab. Receptors originate from an adult with an advanced solid tumor such as melanoma, head and neck, liver or kidney cancer. CDR3s include the opening cysteine and the closing phenylalanine or tryptophan. A D gene is named only where the DNA matches it firmly. Size is omitted from some rows. Given values are once, few, many or a class for expanded clones.

clone size	D gene	V gene	J gene	CDR3 protein	CDR3 DNA
.	TRBD1	TRBV30	TRBJ2-2	CAWRQGIVTGELFF	TGTGCCTGGAGACAGGGGATAGTAACCGGGGAGCTGTTTTTT
medium-sized	.	TRBV4-1	TRBJ1-5	CASSQDLRYHNQPQHF	TGCGCCAGCAGCCAAGATCTCCGGTACCACAATCAGCCCCAGCATTTT
.	TRBD1	TRBV14	TRBJ1-2	CASSQVTGGSRGYTF	TGTGCCAGCAGCCAAGTTACAGGGGGATCGCGGGGCTACACCTTC
.	.	TRBV6-5	TRBJ2-2	CASRLANLNTGELFF	TGTGCCAGCAGGTTGGCAAATCTGAACACCGGGGAGCTGTTTTTT
.	.	TRBV5-1	TRBJ2-5	CASSLVAEETQYF	TGCGCCAGCAGCTTGGTCGCAGAAGAGACCCAGTACTTC
.	.	TRBV29-1	TRBJ2-2	CSVDDTVNTGELFF	TGCAGCGTTGACGACACAGTGAACACCGGGGAGCTGTTTTTT
.	.	TRBV7-6	TRBJ2-5	CASSYHGRGVLETQYF	TGTGCCAGCAGCTACCACGGGCGGGGCGTCCTTGAGACCCAGTACTTC
.	TRBD1	TRBV28	TRBJ2-7	CASSLNRDRGNEQYF	TGTGCCAGCAGTTTAAATAGGGACAGGGGTAACGAGCAGTACTTC
.	TRBD2	TRBV4-3	TRBJ2-3	CASSFRIAGGNVNTQYF	TGCGCCAGCAGCTTCCGAATAGCGGGGGGGAACGTTAATACGCAGTATTTT
once	.	TRBV13	TRBJ2-2	CASSFWGNTGELFF	TGTGCCAGCAGCTTTTGGGGGAACACCGGGGAGCTGTTTTTT
.	.	TRBV5-5	TRBJ2-7	CASSLEPYEQYF	TGTGCCAGCAGCTTGGAGCCCTACGAGCAGTACTTC
few	.	TRBV25-1	TRBJ2-5	CASGPDSQETQYF	TGTGCCAGCGGTCCGGACAGCCAAGAGACCCAGTACTTC
.	.	TRBV7-7	TRBJ2-1	CASSKTWYNEQFF	TGTGCTAGCAGCAAAACTTGGTACAATGAGCAGTTCTTC
.	TRBD1	TRBV6-6	TRBJ2-7	CATTGAYEQYF	TGTGCCACCACAGGGGCCTACGAGCAGTACTTC
.	.	TRBV7-3	TRBJ2-7	CASSIAGGSNYEQYF	TGTGCCAGCAGCATAGCAGGGGGGAGTAACTACGAGCAGTACTTC
.	TRBD1	TRBV29-1	TRBJ1-4	CSVLGQTTNEKLFF	TGCAGCGTTCTGGGACAGACAACTAATGAAAAACTGTTTTTT
.	.	TRBV6-6	TRBJ2-6	CASSYSPSGANVLTF	TGTGCCAGCAGTTACTCCCCTTCTGGGGCCAACGTCCTGACTTTC